A selection of T cell receptor beta chains follows, all from one sample in a study of spatial heterogeneity in lung cancer. TCRdb re-called the 5' RACE reads through MiXCR, storing one row per CDR3 protein. The table shows around 26,000 distinct CDR3 sequences, with roughly 8.6% occurring only once. The starting material was lung tumor tissue, obtained at surgery. The receptors derive from a male donor with early-stage non-small cell lung cancer. Each CDR3 is given with its conserved first and last residue.

V,J,length,CDR3
TRBV7-6,TRBJ1-1,13,CASSQTGNTEAFF
TRBV15,TRBJ2-3,17,CATSRDLRQGAGDTQYF
TRBV7-2,TRBJ2-7,14,CASSSSGGSYEQYF
TRBV18,TRBJ1-1,19,CASSPRGIRGDPGSPEAFF
TRBV6-6,TRBJ2-6,15,CASRVRGAGANVLTF
TRBV12-3/TRBV12-4,TRBJ1-4,14,CASSSTGSNEKLFF
TRBV6-2/TRBV6-3,TRBJ1-5,14,CASSGHLRHQPQHF
TRBV7-9,TRBJ2-7,14,CASSLWDSPYEQYF
TRBV7-9,TRBJ1-2,15,CASSLGGLSNYGYTF
TRBV20-1,TRBJ2-1,13,CSARGGREARQFF
TRBV6-5,TRBJ1-2,13,CASRRTVYYGYTF
TRBV7-2,TRBJ2-4,13,CASSFLPGTSGNF
TRBV18,TRBJ2-7,17,CASSPSGLRGGDYEQYF
TRBV19,TRBJ1-5,17,CASSIDAGTAGNQPQHF
TRBV6-5,TRBJ1-1,12,CASSSGVSKAFF
TRBV3-1,TRBJ2-3,12,CASSQVHGTQYF
TRBV24-1,TRBJ2-1,12,CATSDFWNEQFF
TRBV7-8,TRBJ2-3,15,CASSAYRRITDTQYF
TRBV20-1,TRBJ1-5,13,CSAREAGSQPQHF
TRBV2,TRBJ1-2,17,CATLGTFLREANYGYTF